This T cell receptor (beta chain) was observed in a study of T cell responses to AZD1222 COVID-19 vaccine (dated by TCRdb to the early 2020s). As for the study more broadly: AZD1222 recipients with second doses at about 4 weeks or about 12 weeks were pooled, because spike-specific TCR depth and breadth did not differ between schedules. Trial participants were enrolled by age into subgroups of 18-55, 56-69 and 70-plus years, and approximately 150, 30 and 60 TCR-sequenced participants, respectively, were included in these subgroups. A total of 233 trial participants underwent TCR sequencing, of whom 200 to 220 had received two doses of AZD1222 and about 26 had received two doses of the MenACWY control vaccine.

In the case of this clone: Its antigen has not been determined. It has no much larger one-base neighbor in the sample; base qualities were not kept.

The CDR3 regions of human TCRbeta chains were analyzed by immunosequencing. The study's own analysis went as follows. TCRs in the repertoires were compared against a reference library of SARS-CoV-2-specific TCRs that had been generated with the MIRA antigen-specificity platform. Breadth was defined as the fraction of unique TCRs that were SARS-CoV-2-associated, and depth was defined as the fraction of total T cells that were SARS-CoV-2-associated. Using the MIRA data, each spike-specific TCR was mapped to the spike region that the TCR reacts to and placed in a CD4 or CD8 class. Log10-transformed breadth and depth values were compared by one-way ANOVA with Sidak's multiple comparisons tests. Here the immuneACCESS table is served through TCRdb, limited to in-frame sequences with V and J called. Missing clones are a known gap in these copies; in checked studies unresolved V genes cover under half, and the rest lacks a known reason. V and J calls and clone size are as listed in that table; D and trimming were resolved from the DNA. The sample yields more than 95,000 clones; 75% to 90% were counted once. The leading ten clones occupy approximately 22% of the sample.

What the research found in general, with its limitations: CD4 TCRs associated with the vaccine covered the entire spike protein, and the dominant responses were in regions 160-218 and 743-854. After two AZD1222 doses, both the breadth and the depth of spike-specific TCRs were significantly higher than at day 0 and than in MenACWY recipients. Reportedly, almost half of the unique spike-specific TCRs recognized epitopes lying outside the regions that are mutated in the B.1.351 and B.1.1.7 variants. Because no samples from the day 14 peak response were available, repertoires could be characterized only after the peak T cell response. Participants were mostly white British, with more females than males. The authors suggested clonal diversity may have been underestimated. In the small 56-69-year group, the increase in depth fell short of significance, most likely because of low power. Conclusions about previously exposed vaccinees are limited because only five to seven AZD1222 recipients were SARS-CoV-2 seropositive at baseline.

In light of the paper, this sample's time point label describes: baseline before first vaccination. The vaccinee samples were drawn from two UK trials, COV001 and COV002, one of which was a single-blind randomized controlled phase 2/3 trial testing AZD1222 (ChAdOx1 nCoV-19) in healthy adults. Trial participant PBMC samples were collected at day 0 and day 28 after the second dose for TCRbeta chain sequencing. The CDR3 holds 15 amino acids from the cysteine to the phenylalanine. Solely the CDR3 DNA is kept, with 45 bases framed from the first base. CDR1 and CDR2 (WSHSY, SAAADI) derive from the germline V gene. V is pared back by 3 bases and J by 5 bases, with 16 bases lying between the germline termini.

The specimen comprised peripheral blood, sampled on day 0 of AZD1222 vaccination. Recombination connected TRBV10-2 to TRBJ2-5; a tentative D call is TRBD1 (5 bases match). The TCR sequence derives from an adult in good health. CDR3 sequence: CASSERQKGHETQYF. The DNA reads as follows: TGCGCCAGCAGTGAACGACAGAAGGGCCACGAGACCCAGTACTTC.